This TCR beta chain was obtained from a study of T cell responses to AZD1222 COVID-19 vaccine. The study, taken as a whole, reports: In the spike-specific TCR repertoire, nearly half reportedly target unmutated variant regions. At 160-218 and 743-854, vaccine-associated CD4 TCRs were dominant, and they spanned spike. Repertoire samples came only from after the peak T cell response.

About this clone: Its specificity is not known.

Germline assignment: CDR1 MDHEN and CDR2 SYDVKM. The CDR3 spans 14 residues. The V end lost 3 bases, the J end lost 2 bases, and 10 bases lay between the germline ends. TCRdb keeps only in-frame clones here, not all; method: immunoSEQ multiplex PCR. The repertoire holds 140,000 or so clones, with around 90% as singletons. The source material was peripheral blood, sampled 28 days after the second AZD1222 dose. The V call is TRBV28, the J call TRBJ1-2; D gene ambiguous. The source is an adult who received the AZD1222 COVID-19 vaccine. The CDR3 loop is CASSFAGQNYGYTF. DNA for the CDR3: TGTGCCAGCAGTTTCGCCGGGCAGAACTATGGCTACACCTTC.